A single sample gave rise to the 21 T cell receptor beta chains below, sequenced in a study of blood T cell repertoires in COVID-19. Sequencing was performed with immunoSEQ multiplex PCR; in TCRdb, only in-frame clones are kept and a portion is missing. The table lists 100,000 to 150,000 clones, 90% of them singletons. Input material: peripheral blood. Source of these receptors: a man in his fifties with active COVID-19.

The V and J genes are TRBV11-2 and TRBJ2-2, with 10 bases matching TRBD2. The CDR3 spans 18 residues. Germline CDR1 SGHAT, CDR2 FQNNGV. V dropped 3 bases and J dropped 3; count of bases not matched to a gene: 10. The CDR3 loop reads CASSFRPTSGVYTGELFF. The CDR3 DNA is TGTGCCAGCAGCTTCCGGCCCACTAGCGGGGTTTACACCGGGGAGCTGTTTTTT.

The V and J genes are TRBV6-5 and TRBJ2-3; D is perhaps TRBD2 (5 bases). Looked up from germline, CDR1 is MNHEY and CDR2 is SVGAGI. This CDR3 contains 13 residues. The V gene lost 5 bases and the J gene lost 2 bases, with 8 bases spanning the gap. CDR3 nucleotide sequence: TGTGCCAGCAGTCCTAGCCTCACAGATACGCAGTATTTT. Protein product: CASSPSLTDTQYF.

This chain joins TRBV20-1 and TRBJ1-1; possible D gene TRBD1, 5 bases. Trimming cost V 2 bases and J 11 bases, with 12 bases left between them. Looked up from germline, CDR1 is DFQATT and CDR2 is SNEGSKA (reference sequence). There are 11 residues in the CDR3. CDR3 residues: CSARRGIEAFF. CDR3 bases: TGCAGTGCTAGACGGGGGATCGAGGCTTTCTTT.

The table lists this clone with a few counts. In nucleotides, the CDR3 is TGTGCCAGCAGACAAGGACTAGCGGGAGAGCAGTACGTC. As protein: CASRQGLAGEQYV. The V gene is TRBV27, the J gene TRBJ2-7, with 12 bases matching TRBD2. The CDR3 is 13 amino acids. The germline V gene has CDR1 MNHEY and CDR2 SMNVEV (reference sequence). The J segment lost 7 bases and the V segment lost 6 bases, leaving 4 bases of the junction unmatched.

This sequence joins TRBV30 and TRBJ2-2; TRBD1 matches 8 bases. CDR3 length: 14 residues. Germline CDR1 is GTSNPN and CDR2 is SVGIG (reference sequence). V lost 8 bases to trimming and J lost 4 bases; unmatched junction nucleotides: 9. CDR3 nucleotides: TGTGCCAGGTCCAGGGGGCCCGGCACCGGGGAGCTGTTTTTT. This codes for CARSRGPGTGELFF.

This clone was observed a handful of times. The chain links TRBV7-8 to TRBJ2-1; TRBD2 agrees at 8 bases. This CDR3 has 14 amino acids. Germline CDR1 reads SGHVS; CDR2 reads FQNEAQ. Germline trimming cut 3 bases from V and 10 bases from J; bases unmatched to any gene: 8. DNA for the CDR3: TGTGCCAGCAGCTTTATCCTGCGGGGGGAGGAGCAGTTCTTC. This gives the protein CASSFILRGEEQFF. Combining the CDR3 with reference TRBV7-8 and TRBJ2-1 gives the whole variable domain GAGVSQSPRYKVAKRGQDVALRCDPISGHVSLFWYQQALGQGPEFLTYFQNEAQLDKSGLPSDRFFAERPEGSVSTLKIQRTQQEDSAVYLCASSFILRGEEQFFGPGTRLTVL.

V and J are TRBV18 and TRBJ1-2; weak D call: TRBD1 (6 bases). The CDR3 consists of 18 residues. CDR1 is KGHSH, CDR2 LQKENI, per germline. V lost 1 base, J lost 0 bases, and 18 bases lay in between. The DNA for the CDR3 is TGTGCCAGCTCACCACTACCGGGACAAGGGCCTGCTAACTATGGCTACACCTTC. It codes for CASSPLPGQGPANYGYTF.

Here the CDR3 reads CASIDRGYGYTF. The CDR3 DNA sequence: TGTGCCAGCATCGACAGGGGGTATGGCTACACCTTC. This chain uses TRBV2 with TRBJ1-2, with 9 bases identical to TRBD1. Germline trimming cut 7 bases from V and 5 bases from J; bases unmatched to any gene: 2. This CDR3 is built from 12 residues. The germline V gene has CDR1 SNHLY and CDR2 FYNNEI.

The chain links TRBV6-6 to TRBJ2-2; possibly TRBD1 for D (7 bases). This CDR3 has 16 residues. V lost 2 bases and J lost 4, with 14 bases in between. CDR1 MNHNY and CDR2 SVGAGI come from the germline V gene (reference sequence). As DNA, the CDR3 is TGTGCCAGCAGTTACGGGCAGGGGGGACGCACCGGGGAGCTGTTTTTT. Translation gives CASSYGQGGRTGELFF.

This clone was detected a few times. The CDR3 loop is CASSLLTGQGFSGELFF. The DNA for the CDR3 is TGCGCCAGCAGCTTGTTAACCGGACAGGGGTTTTCCGGGGAGCTGTTTTTT. V usage is TRBV5-1 and J usage is TRBJ2-2; 9 nucleotides agree with TRBD1. The V and J ends lost 1 base and 6 bases, in that order; junction bases with no gene match: 10. Germline V CDR1 and CDR2: SGHRS, YFSETQ. CDR3 length: 17 amino acids.

The V and J genes are TRBV6-5 and TRBJ2-1; 12 bases line up with TRBD2. The ends lost 0 bases at V and 7 bases at J; junction bases unmatched: 4. Germline loops: CDR1 MNHEY, CDR2 SVGAGI. This CDR3 contains 16 residues. Written as DNA, the CDR3 is TGTGCCAGCAGTTACTCGATGACTAGCGGGAGAAATGAGCAGTTCTTC. This sequence encodes CASSYSMTSGRNEQFF.

This clone appeared a few times. This chain joins TRBV12-3 or TRBV12-4 and TRBJ1-1, with D possibly TRBD1 on 6 matching bases. V was cut by 5 bases and J by 6 bases, with 13 bases left in between. The CDR3 length is 13 residues. This CDR3 is CASSPTGSPEAFF. In DNA form, the CDR3 reads TGTGCCAGCAGTCCCACAGGGAGTCCTGAAGCTTTCTTT.

The chain carries TRBV5-4 and TRBJ2-4; a possible D gene is TRBD1 (5 bases). V shed 2 bases and J shed 5 bases, with 8 bases lying between them. CDR1 is SGHNT and CDR2 is YYREEE in the germline V gene (reference sequence). The CDR3 contains 13 residues. CDR3 nucleotides: TGTGCCAGCAGCTTTGCGACAGAAAACATTCAGTACTTC. Translated, it gives CASSFATENIQYF.

The chain employs TRBV9 and TRBJ2-3; perhaps TRBD1 as D (6 bases). CDR1 is SGDLS and CDR2 is YYNGEE in the germline V gene. The CDR3 is 19 amino acids. V was cut by 0 bases and J by 6 bases, with 26 bases left in between. The CDR3 sequence: CASSVGGGFGAVFSDTQYF. The CDR3 coding sequence is TGTGCCAGCAGCGTAGGAGGGGGTTTTGGGGCCGTCTTTTCTGATACGCAGTATTTT. The full variable domain, rest sourced from reference TRBV9 and TRBJ2-3, is DSGVTQTPKHLITATGQRVTLRCSPRSGDLSVYWYQQSLDQGLQFLIQYYNGEERAKGNILERFSAQQFPDLHSELNLSSLELGDSALYFCASSVGGGFGAVFSDTQYFGPGTRLTVL.

The chain recombines TRBV29-1 with TRBJ2-5, with 9 bases fitting TRBD1. The CDR3 consists of 15 residues. Germline CDR1 is SQVTM and CDR2 is ANQGSEA. With V trimmed by 6 bases and J by 5 bases, 13 bases remained unmatched. CDR3 in amino acids: CSVIVDRGIMETQYF. The DNA of the CDR3 is TGCAGCGTAATAGTTGACAGGGGGATCATGGAGACCCAGTACTTC. Filled out from reference TRBV29-1 and TRBJ2-5, the complete variable domain reads SAVISQKPSRDICQRGTSLTIQCQVDSQVTMMFWYRQQPGQSLTLIATANQGSEATYESGFVIDKFPISRPNLTFSTLTVSNMSPEDSSIYLCSVIVDRGIMETQYFGPGTRLLVL.

The chain uses TRBV4-1 and TRBJ2-6; D ambiguous. This CDR3 spans 13 amino acids. The germline V and J ends were trimmed by 5 bases and 1 base, with 3 bases remaining between them. Germline CDR1 MGHRA, CDR2 YSYEKL. The CDR3: CASSSSGANVLTF. CDR3 coding DNA: TGCGCCAGCAGCTCTTCTGGGGCCAACGTCCTGACTTTC.

This clone was seen a few times. The V gene is TRBV7-9, the J gene TRBJ1-2, with TRBD1 as a possible D gene (6 bases). Germline assignment: CDR1 SEHNR and CDR2 FQNEAQ (reference sequence). Trimming removed 5 bases at V and 10 bases at J, with 23 bases between. The CDR3 is made up of 15 amino acids. The CDR3 spells CASSTAGTTNGAYTF. CDR3 DNA: TGTGCCAGCAGCACCGCCGGGACAACAAACGGAGCCTACACCTTC.

The gene calls are TRBV9 and TRBJ2-3, with 8 bases matching TRBD2. Trimming took 4 bases from V and 2 from J; bases not matched to a gene: 6. The CDR3 contains 15 residues. Germline V gives CDR1 SGDLS, CDR2 YYNGEE. The CDR3 spells CASSTRGDFTDTQYF. The DNA for the CDR3 is TGTGCCAGCAGCACGCGGGGGGACTTCACAGATACGCAGTATTTT.

V usage is TRBV6-5 and J usage is TRBJ2-2; perhaps TRBD2 as D (5 bases). Germline lookup yields CDR1 MNHEY and CDR2 SVGAGI. Between the trimmed V and J ends, which lost 7 bases and 4 bases, there was a span of 10 bases. CDR3 length equals 13 residues. Written as DNA, the CDR3 is TGTGCCAGCACCCGGGGTAGCACCGGGGAGCTGTTTTTT. Amino acid sequence: CASTRGSTGELFF.

CDR3 nucleotide sequence: TGTGCCAGCAGCCTAGCGGGAAGCTACGAGCAGTACGTC. This translates into CASSLAGSYEQYV. The chain has TRBV13 and TRBJ2-7, with 9 positions matching TRBD2. The CDR3 runs 13 residues. With 5 bases clipped from V and 3 bases from J, the junction kept 2 bases outside the gene matches. Germline V gives CDR1 PRHDT, CDR2 FYEKMQ (reference sequence).

J is TRBJ2-5 and V is TRBV3-1 (or the pseudogene TRBV3-2); weak D call: TRBD1 (6 bases). CDR1 is LGHDT and CDR2 is YNNKEL in the germline V gene (reference sequence). Trimming left V 0 bases short and J 5 bases short, with 16 bases between. This CDR3 spans 16 amino acids. Written as DNA, the CDR3 is TGTGCCAGCAGCCAAGATCCTACAGGGTACAGGGAGACCCAGTACTTC. Translated, it gives CASSQDPTGYRETQYF.